Listed below are T cell receptor beta chains from one sample, sequenced in a study of spatial heterogeneity in lung cancer. MiXCR, applied by TCRdb to the 5' RACE reads, yields one record per CDR3 protein. The table includes fewer than 55,000 distinct CDR3 sequences, more than 6.5% detected once. The sequencing used PBMCs, collected at follow-up. These receptors were collected from a female donor with early-stage non-small cell lung cancer. CDR3s include the opening cysteine and the closing phenylalanine or tryptophan. A D gene is named only where the DNA matches it firmly. Expanded clones get a size class; other rows say once, few or many, or leave the size out.

d_call clone_size j_call v_call cdr3_aa cdr3_nt
TRBD1 few TRBJ2-3 TRBV12-3/TRBV12-4 CASSRDRGSDTQYF TGTGCCAGCAGTCGGGACAGGGGGTCAGATACGCAGTATTTT
- few TRBJ1-1 TRBV20-1 CSAREGTVNTEAFF TGCAGTGCTAGAGAGGGCACAGTGAACACTGAAGCTTTCTTT
- - TRBJ2-5 TRBV5-1 CASSPGLGVRQTQYF TGCGCCAGCAGCCCCGGGCTGGGGGTAAGGCAGACCCAGTACTTC
TRBD2 many TRBJ2-1 TRBV20-1 CSATSGAWVNEQFF TGCAGTGCTACTAGCGGGGCTTGGGTCAATGAGCAGTTCTTC
- - TRBJ2-3 TRBV5-1 CASRHNTDTQYF TGCGCCAGCAGACATAACACAGATACGCAGTATTTT
- few TRBJ1-1 TRBV11-3 CASSLKEGSGAFF TGTGCCAGCAGCTTAAAAGAGGGCAGTGGAGCTTTCTTT
TRBD2 many TRBJ2-5 TRBV7-9 CASSPEWTSAGTQYF TGTGCCAGCAGCCCCGAGTGGACTAGTGCGGGGACCCAGTACTTC
TRBD1 many TRBJ1-2 TRBV7-2 CASSSTPRRGGEGYTF TGTGCCAGCAGCTCTACCCCCCGACGAGGGGGCGAAGGCTACACCTTC
TRBD1 many TRBJ1-2 TRBV28 CASSSTGGINYGYTF TGTGCCAGCAGTTCCACAGGGGGAATTAACTATGGCTACACCTTC
TRBD1 few TRBJ2-1 TRBV5-1 CASSLTGVEHNEQFF TGCGCCAGCAGCTTGACAGGGGTTGAACACAATGAGCAGTTCTTC
TRBD1 - TRBJ2-7 TRBV5-5 CASSLMGQITYEQYF TGTGCCAGCAGCTTGATGGGACAGATAACCTACGAGCAGTACTTC
- few TRBJ1-1 TRBV6-2/TRBV6-3 CASSYEWGPEAFF TGTGCCAGCAGTTACGAGTGGGGTCCTGAAGCTTTCTTT
- many TRBJ1-6 TRBV20-1 CSARPTGREDSPLHF TGCAGTGCTAGACCTACAGGGCGGGAAGATTCACCCCTCCACTTT
- - TRBJ1-5 TRBV5-6 CTSSLFGRPNQPQHF TGTACCAGCAGCTTGTTCGGCAGGCCCAATCAGCCCCAGCATTTT
- - TRBJ2-7 TRBV5-1 CASREDSRSSYEQYF TGCGCCAGCAGAGAGGACAGTCGAAGCTCCTACGAGCAGTACTTC
- many TRBJ1-1 TRBV7-2 CASSYDGNTEAFF TGTGCCAGCAGTTACGACGGTAACACTGAAGCTTTCTTT
- many TRBJ1-2 TRBV12-3/TRBV12-4 CASSLLDSHYGYTF TGTGCCAGCAGTTTACTCGACAGCCACTATGGCTACACCTTC
TRBD2 few TRBJ2-3 TRBV18 CASSPPSGGTDTQYF TGTGCCAGCTCACCCCCTAGCGGGGGCACAGATACGCAGTATTTT
- many TRBJ1-6 TRBV7-8 CASSLVMGALYNSPLHF TGTGCCAGCAGCTTAGTGATGGGGGCCCTATATAATTCACCCCTCCACTTT
TRBD1 many TRBJ1-6 TRBV28 CASSRQGYSPLHF TGTGCCAGCTCTCGACAGGGATATTCACCCCTCCACTTT
TRBD2 many TRBJ2-5 TRBV10-2 CASKTSAQETQYF TGCGCCAGCAAAACTAGCGCCCAAGAGACCCAGTACTTC
TRBD2 - TRBJ2-5 TRBV5-4 CASSPMTSSKETQYF TGTGCCAGCAGCCCAATGACTAGCTCGAAAGAGACCCAGTACTTC
TRBD2 many TRBJ2-3 TRBV7-6 CASSPGTSGFTDTQYF TGTGCCAGCAGCCCCGGGACTAGCGGTTTCACAGATACGCAGTATTTT
TRBD2 few TRBJ2-5 TRBV28 CASSSTTSGSQETQYF TGTGCCAGCAGCTCCACGACTAGCGGGTCCCAAGAGACCCAGTACTTC
- many TRBJ2-5 TRBV28 CASSQGGVQETQYF TGTGCCAGCAGCCAAGGGGGGGTCCAAGAGACCCAGTACTTC
- medium-sized TRBJ2-6 TRBV11-1 CASSLAGSLSGANVLTF TGTGCCAGCAGCTTAGCGGGCAGCCTCTCTGGGGCCAACGTCCTGACTTTC
- - TRBJ2-7 TRBV20-1 CSARDLVGSYEQYF TGCAGTGCTAGAGATCTTGTCGGATCCTACGAGCAGTACTTC
- - TRBJ2-5 TRBV6-5 CASSTPRANAETQYF TGTGCCAGCAGCACCCCCCGGGCGAATGCAGAGACCCAGTACTTC
- few TRBJ2-1 TRBV6-5 CASRNRKGSYNEQFF TGTGCCAGCAGAAATCGTAAGGGCTCCTACAATGAGCAGTTCTTC
- many TRBJ1-4 TRBV19 CASTADRRNEKLFF TGTGCCAGTACCGCGGACAGAAGGAATGAAAAACTGTTTTTT
- many TRBJ2-5 TRBV2 CATTAGQLRETQYF TGTGCCACCACGGCGGGACAACTGAGGGAGACCCAGTACTTC
- - TRBJ2-2 TRBV2 CASSESGYTGELFF TGTGCCAGCAGTGAGAGTGGCTACACCGGGGAGCTGTTTTTT
- - TRBJ2-3 TRBV3-1 CASSQDITRGDTQYF TGTGCCAGCAGCCAAGATATAACGCGCGGAGATACGCAGTATTTT
- - TRBJ2-1 TRBV19 CASNFQGGDEQFF TGTGCCAGTAATTTCCAGGGGGGCGATGAGCAGTTCTTC
- - TRBJ1-4 TRBV7-9 CASSSAAEKLFF TGTGCCAGCTCCTCGGCCGCTGAAAAACTGTTTTTT
- many TRBJ1-1 TRBV11-2 CASSLLQTGVRAFF TGTGCCAGCAGCCTCCTCCAGACAGGCGTGAGAGCTTTCTTT
- - TRBJ2-1 TRBV12-3/TRBV12-4 CASSPDRTRFVDNEQFF TGTGCCAGCAGTCCGGACAGAACACGCTTCGTTGACAATGAGCAGTTCTTC
TRBD1 many TRBJ2-5 TRBV5-1 CASSPGQGPQETQYF TGCGCCAGCAGTCCTGGACAGGGGCCACAAGAGACCCAGTACTTC
- - TRBJ2-7 TRBV9 CASSVDLEGEQYF TGTGCCAGCAGCGTGGACTTGGAGGGTGAGCAGTACTTC
- many TRBJ1-5 TRBV24-1 CATPGELGHPQHF TGTGCCACTCCGGGGGAATTGGGTCACCCCCAGCATTTT
- - TRBJ2-3 TRBV20-1 CSASGGPRTDTQYF TGCAGTGCTAGCGGGGGACCTCGCACAGATACGCAGTATTTT
- - TRBJ1-6 TRBV20-1 CSARDEVGYPVNSPLHF TGCAGTGCTAGAGACGAGGTTGGGTATCCAGTAAATTCACCCCTCCACTTT
- many TRBJ2-7 TRBV28 CASSRPDLTYEQYF TGTGCCAGCAGCCGCCCTGACCTAACCTACGAGCAGTACTTC
TRBD2 few TRBJ2-4 TRBV18 CASSRTSLAKNIQYF TGTGCCAGCTCAAGGACTAGTTTAGCCAAAAACATTCAGTACTTC
TRBD2 many TRBJ2-1 TRBV4-1 CASSQQTSSVYNEQFF TGCGCCAGCAGCCAACAGACTAGCTCTGTTTACAATGAGCAGTTCTTC